Listed below are T cell receptor beta chains from one sample, sequenced in a study of T cells in Graves' hyperthyroidism and ophthalmopathy. TCRdb independently ran MiXCR on the multiplex PCR reads; one entry per CDR3 protein. Of about 400,000 distinct CDR3 sequences listed, just under 15% are singletons. Input material: blood. These receptors came from a woman in her thirties with Graves' hyperthyroidism. CDR3s include the opening cysteine and the closing phenylalanine or tryptophan. A D gene is named only where the DNA matches it firmly. The size entry is marked missing in some rows and otherwise reads once, few, many or a size class.

>many|TRBJ1-2|TRBV11-2|NA
TGTGCCAGCAGCTTAGCGGCAGGGGAGGGGTATGGCTACACCTTC
CASSLAAGEGYGYTF
>few|TRBJ2-6|TRBV10-3|TRBD1
TGTGCCAGCCAGGGACAGCTTTTCTCTGGGGCCAACGTCCTGACTTTC
CASQGQLFSGANVLTF
>many|TRBJ2-1|TRBV20-1|TRBD2
TGCAGTGCTAGAGGTGCGCGGGAGACGGGAAATGAGCAGTTCTTC
CSARGARETGNEQFF
>few|TRBJ2-3|TRBV20-1|TRBD2
TGCAGTGCCCCGAGCGGGAGAGGTACAGATACGCAGTATTTT
CSAPSGRGTDTQYF
>many|TRBJ2-3|TRBV5-5|NA
TGTGCCAGCAGCTTGGAGACTAGTAGCACAGATACGCAGTATTTT
CASSLETSSTDTQYF
>NA|TRBJ2-7|TRBV6-1|NA
TGTGCCAGCAGTGAAATGGGGACGGCGAATGAGCAGTACTTC
CASSEMGTANEQYF
>few|TRBJ2-6|TRBV9|TRBD2
TGTGCCAGCAGCACAGGGGGACTAGCGGGCTCCTCTGGGGCCAACGTCCTGACTTTC
CASSTGGLAGSSGANVLTF
>NA|TRBJ2-7|TRBV7-8|TRBD1
TGTGCCAGCAGCTCCGGGACAGGGGGGGGCTACGAGCAGTACTTC
CASSSGTGGGYEQYF
>many|TRBJ2-3|TRBV24-1|NA
TGTGCCACCAGTGACCCTCTGAATGATAAGGACAGCCTGATGGTCCCCACAGATACGCAGTATTTT
CATSDPLNDKDSLMVPTDTQYF
>NA|TRBJ1-2|TRBV4-2|NA
TGTGCCAGCAGCCAAGATCTCGGGGTTGGGAGCTATGGCTACACCTTC
CASSQDLGVGSYGYTF